A selection of T cell receptor beta chains follows, all from one sample in a study of T cells in Graves' hyperthyroidism and ophthalmopathy. MiXCR was run by TCRdb on the multiplex PCR reads, yielding one entry per CDR3 protein. The sample carries a few hundred thousand distinct CDR3 sequences, 15% to 20% recorded once. The sequencing input was blood. These receptors were obtained from a woman aged 40 to 50 with Graves' ophthalmopathy. Each CDR3 is given with its conserved first and last residue. D genes are given only for firm matches. Only some rows state a clone size, as once, few, many or a class for expanded clones.

D	J	V	size	CDR3	DNA
NA	TRBJ2-7	TRBV7-2	many	CASSQPGTFYEQYF	TGTGCCAGCAGCCAACCCGGGACTTTCTACGAGCAGTACTTC
TRBD2	TRBJ2-7	TRBV2	NA	CASSEALGAGVHEQYF	TGTGCCAGCAGTGAAGCGCTTGGGGCGGGAGTCCACGAGCAGTACTTC
TRBD1	TRBJ1-1	TRBV27	many	CASSLGGRGRGTEAFF	TGTGCCAGCAGTTTGGGGGGTAGGGGGCGCGGCACTGAAGCTTTCTTT
NA	TRBJ2-7	TRBV7-8	many	CASSLVRDRLTYEQYF	TGTGCCAGCAGCTTAGTGCGCGACAGGCTTACCTACGAGCAGTACTTC
TRBD2	TRBJ2-7	TRBV5-1	NA	CASSLGGLVTHEQYF	TGCGCCAGCAGCTTGGGTGGACTAGTCACCCACGAGCAGTACTTC
NA	TRBJ2-7	TRBV4-2	many	CASSQPGQPYSYEQYF	TGTGCCAGCAGCCAACCGGGACAACCGTATTCCTACGAGCAGTACTTC
TRBD1	TRBJ1-3	TRBV6-2/TRBV6-3	NA	CASSYKRPGQGTGNTIYF	TGTGCCAGCAGTTACAAGAGACCGGGACAGGGAACTGGAAACACCATATATTTT
NA	TRBJ1-5	TRBV6-5	many	CASGRGTNQPQHF	TGTGCCAGCGGGCGGGGGACCAATCAGCCCCAGCATTTT
NA	TRBJ2-2	TRBV11-2	many	CASSRDGTGTGELFF	TGTGCCAGCAGCAGAGATGGGACGGGCACCGGGGAGCTGTTTTTT
TRBD2	TRBJ2-5	TRBV6-5	many	CASSYFAGGGETQYF	TGTGCCAGCAGTTACTTCGCGGGAGGGGGAGAGACCCAGTACTTC
NA	TRBJ2-2	TRBV12-3/TRBV12-4	many	CASRRGQNTGELFF	TGTGCCAGCAGACGGGGACAGAACACCGGGGAGCTGTTTTTT
TRBD1	TRBJ2-2	TRBV30	many	CAWVSVQGANGELFF	TGTGCCTGGGTCTCAGTCCAGGGGGCGAACGGGGAGCTGTTTTTT
NA	TRBJ2-5	TRBV6-1	NA	CASSRDLGETQYF	TGTGCCAGCAGTCGGGACTTAGGGGAGACCCAGTACTTC
TRBD2	TRBJ2-2	TRBV2	NA	CASRGLAGAGNTGELFF	TGTGCCAGCAGGGGACTAGCGGGAGCCGGGAACACCGGGGAGCTGTTTTTT
NA	TRBJ1-5	TRBV28	many	CASSFQGSNQPQHF	TGTGCCAGCAGTTTCCAGGGTAGCAATCAGCCCCAGCATTTT
NA	TRBJ1-2	TRBV20-1	NA	CSAIHRYYGYIF	TGCAGTGCTATTCACCGCTACTATGGCTACATCTTC
TRBD1	TRBJ2-7	TRBV5-1	many	CASYRDSETYEQYF	TGCGCCAGCTACCGGGACAGCGAGACCTACGAGCAGTACTTC
NA	TRBJ1-1	TRBV6-1	many	CASSEVENTEAFF	TGTGCCAGCAGTGAAGTCGAGAACACTGAAGCTTTCTTT
NA	TRBJ2-7	TRBV4-1	few	CASSQYLSYEQYF	TGCGCCAGCAGCCAGTATTTGTCGTACGAGCAGTACTTC
NA	TRBJ2-7	TRBV28	many	CASSTHDEQYF	TGTGCCAGCAGCACTCACGACGAGCAGTACTTC
NA	TRBJ1-1	TRBV29-1	NA	CSVAGIQMNTEAFF	TGCAGCGTTGCCGGGATACAGATGAACACTGAAGCTTTCTTT
TRBD2	TRBJ2-5	TRBV7-9	many	CASSFTSGHQETQYF	TGTGCCAGCAGCTTCACTAGCGGCCACCAAGAGACCCAGTACTTC
NA	TRBJ2-6	TRBV30	many	CASPDYSGANVLTF	TGTGCCTCCCCCGATTACTCTGGGGCCAACGTCCTGACTTTC
NA	TRBJ1-1	TRBV5-4	many	CASSLVNSEAFF	TGTGCCAGCAGCTTGGTGAACAGTGAAGCTTTCTTT
NA	TRBJ2-5	TRBV15	NA	CATSREIQETQYF	TGTGCCACCAGCAGAGAAATTCAAGAGACCCAGTACTTC
NA	TRBJ1-1	TRBV19	many	CASSIDDGDLTEAFF	TGTGCCAGTAGTATAGATGACGGGGATCTGACTGAAGCTTTCTTT
TRBD2	TRBJ2-4	TRBV28	many	CASSLLSSGGLNIQYF	TGTGCCAGCAGTCTCCTATCTAGCGGGGGACTAAACATTCAGTACTTC
TRBD1	TRBJ1-1	TRBV10-3	many	CAISAEGASTEAFF	TGTGCCATCAGTGCGGAGGGGGCGTCGACTGAAGCTTTCTTT
NA	TRBJ1-5	TRBV6-2/TRBV6-3	many	CASSYFARVLQPQHF	TGTGCCAGCAGTTACTTCGCAAGGGTACTGCAGCCCCAGCATTTT
TRBD1	TRBJ1-5	TRBV6-5	many	CASSNDRGSGQPQHF	TGTGCCAGCAGTAACGACAGGGGGTCGGGTCAGCCCCAGCATTTT
TRBD2	TRBJ2-5	TRBV28	many	CASSSVGGRLQETQYF	TGTGCCAGCAGCTCCGTTGGCGGGAGGCTGCAAGAGACCCAGTACTTC
TRBD1	TRBJ2-7	TRBV2	many	CASSTRQGVEQYF	TGTGCCAGCAGTACCCGACAGGGGGTCGAGCAGTACTTC
TRBD1	TRBJ1-2	TRBV7-6	NA	CASSFQTGGNYGYTF	TGTGCCAGCAGCTTCCAGACAGGGGGGAACTATGGCTACACCTTC
NA	TRBJ1-1	TRBV7-2	many	CASSLESVMNTEAFF	TGTGCCAGCAGCTTAGAGTCGGTTATGAACACTGAAGCTTTCTTT
NA	TRBJ1-2	TRBV20-1	many	CSARDPGIYGYTF	TGCAGTGCTAGAGATCCAGGCATCTATGGCTACACCTTC
TRBD1	TRBJ1-2	TRBV4-1	many	CASSPKQGDGYGYTF	TGCGCCAGCAGTCCTAAACAGGGGGATGGCTATGGCTACACCTTC
NA	TRBJ1-3	TRBV28	many	CASTLMTGVPGNTIYF	TGTGCCAGCACCTTGATGACGGGGGTCCCTGGAAACACCATATATTTT
TRBD1	TRBJ2-7	TRBV20-1	many	CSGSGQGTYEQYF	TGCAGTGGCTCGGGACAGGGCACCTACGAGCAGTACTTC
TRBD1	TRBJ2-2	TRBV7-3	many	CASSLRDRDTGELFF	TGTGCCAGCAGCTTAAGAGACAGGGACACCGGGGAGCTGTTTTTT
TRBD1	TRBJ1-1	TRBV6-1	many	CASSPTQGYTEAFF	TGTGCCAGCAGTCCAACACAGGGGTACACTGAAGCTTTCTTT
TRBD2	TRBJ2-7	TRBV28	many	CASSPGGSGSYEQYF	TGTGCCAGCAGTCCCGGAGGAAGCGGGAGCTACGAGCAGTACTTC
NA	TRBJ2-7	TRBV6-7	many	CATDPAPQYF	TGTGCCACCGACCCGGCGCCGCAGTACTTC
NA	TRBJ1-1	TRBV29-1	many	CSVVRTTGLTEAFF	TGCAGCGTTGTACGGACCACGGGTTTGACTGAAGCTTTCTTT
NA	TRBJ1-1	TRBV20-1	many	CSASPLPGHANTEAFF	TGCAGTGCTAGTCCACTCCCGGGACACGCGAACACTGAAGCTTTCTTT
NA	TRBJ2-7	TRBV6-1	NA	CASSPPQGPYEQYF	TGTGCCAGCAGTCCGCCACAGGGTCCCTACGAGCAGTACTTC
NA	TRBJ1-2	TRBV20-1	many	CSAPDGRYGYTF	TGCAGTGCTCCCGACGGGCGATATGGCTACACCTTC
NA	TRBJ2-5	TRBV24-1	many	CATSDPDTYQETQYF	TGTGCCACCAGTGACCCGGACACGTACCAAGAGACCCAGTACTTC
TRBD2	TRBJ2-2	TRBV11-2	many	CASSFRLAELGELFF	TGTGCCAGCAGCTTCCGACTAGCGGAACTCGGGGAGCTGTTTTTT
NA	TRBJ2-2	TRBV24-1	many	CATSAGHRGAGELFF	TGTGCCACCAGTGCGGGACATCGGGGGGCCGGGGAGCTGTTTTTT
TRBD1	TRBJ2-7	TRBV5-1	many	CASSFTQGASYEQYF	TGCGCCAGCAGCTTCACTCAGGGGGCTTCCTACGAGCAGTACTTC
NA	TRBJ2-7	TRBV20-1	few	CSARVPGTFYEQYF	TGCAGTGCTAGGGTACCCGGGACCTTCTACGAGCAGTACTTC
NA	TRBJ1-2	TRBV15	many	CATSRVPVEDYGYTF	TGTGCCACCAGCAGAGTCCCAGTGGAAGACTATGGCTACACCTTC
TRBD1	TRBJ1-5	TRBV10-3	many	CAITGDSNQPQHF	TGTGCCATAACAGGGGATAGCAATCAGCCCCAGCATTTT
NA	TRBJ1-5	TRBV28	NA	CASSYARRGPQHF	TGTGCCAGCAGTTACGCCAGGCGGGGGCCCCAGCATTTT
TRBD1	TRBJ1-5	TRBV28	many	CAGHTGGQPQHF	TGTGCCGGCCACACAGGGGGACAGCCCCAGCATTTT
NA	TRBJ2-6	TRBV6-5	many	CASSYSGTGANVLTF	TGTGCCAGCAGTTACTCGGGGACCGGGGCCAACGTCCTGACTTTC
TRBD1	TRBJ1-1	TRBV6-1	many	CASTPDRGIGAFF	TGTGCCAGCACTCCCGACAGGGGCATTGGAGCTTTCTTT
NA	TRBJ1-6	TRBV30	NA	CAWTQGVNNSPLHF	TGTGCCTGGACCCAGGGAGTTAATAATTCACCCCTCCACTTT